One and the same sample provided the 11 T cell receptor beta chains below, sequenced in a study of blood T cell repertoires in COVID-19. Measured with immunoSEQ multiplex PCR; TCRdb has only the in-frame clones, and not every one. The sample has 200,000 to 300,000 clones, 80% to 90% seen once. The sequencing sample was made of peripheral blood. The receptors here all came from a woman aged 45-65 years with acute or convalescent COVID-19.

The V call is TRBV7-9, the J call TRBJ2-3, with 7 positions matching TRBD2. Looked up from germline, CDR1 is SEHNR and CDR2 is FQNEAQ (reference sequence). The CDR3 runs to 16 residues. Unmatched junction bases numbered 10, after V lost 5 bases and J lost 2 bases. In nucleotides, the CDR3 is TGTGCCAGCAGCCCAGTAGTGGGAGGGTACACAGATACGCAGTATTTT. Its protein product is CASSPVVGGYTDTQYF.

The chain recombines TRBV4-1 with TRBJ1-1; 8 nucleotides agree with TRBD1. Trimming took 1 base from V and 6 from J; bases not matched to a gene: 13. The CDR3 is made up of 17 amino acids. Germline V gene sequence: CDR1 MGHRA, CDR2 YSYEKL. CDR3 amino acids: CASSQVRTGSLISEAFF. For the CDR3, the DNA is TGCGCCAGCAGCCAAGTAAGGACAGGGTCATTAATCTCTGAAGCTTTCTTT.

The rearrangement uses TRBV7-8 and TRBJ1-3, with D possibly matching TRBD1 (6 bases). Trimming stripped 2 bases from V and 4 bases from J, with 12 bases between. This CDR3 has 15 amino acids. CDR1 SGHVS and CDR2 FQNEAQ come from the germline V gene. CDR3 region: CASSLYRESGNTIYF. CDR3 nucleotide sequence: TGTGCCAGCAGCTTATACAGGGAATCAGGAAACACCATATATTTT.

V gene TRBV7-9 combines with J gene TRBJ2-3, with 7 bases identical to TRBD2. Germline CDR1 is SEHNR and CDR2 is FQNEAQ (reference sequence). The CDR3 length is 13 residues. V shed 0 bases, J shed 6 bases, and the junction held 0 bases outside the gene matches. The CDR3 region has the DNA TGTGCCAGCAGCTTAGCGGGAGGGGATACGCAGTATTTT. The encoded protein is CASSLAGGDTQYF.

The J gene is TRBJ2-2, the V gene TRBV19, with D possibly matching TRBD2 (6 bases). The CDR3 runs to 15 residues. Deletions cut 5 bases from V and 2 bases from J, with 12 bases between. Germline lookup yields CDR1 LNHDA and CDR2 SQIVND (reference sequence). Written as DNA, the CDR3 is TGTGCCAGTAGTCGGGACTCCATTAACACCGGGGAGCTGTTTTTT. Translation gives CASSRDSINTGELFF.

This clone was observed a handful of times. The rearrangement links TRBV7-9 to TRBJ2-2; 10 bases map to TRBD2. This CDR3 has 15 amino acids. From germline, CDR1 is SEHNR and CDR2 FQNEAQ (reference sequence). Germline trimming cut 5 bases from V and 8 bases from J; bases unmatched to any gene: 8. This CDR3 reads CASSHLSGRIGELFF. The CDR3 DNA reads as TGTGCCAGCAGCCATCTTAGCGGGAGGATTGGGGAGCTGTTTTTT.

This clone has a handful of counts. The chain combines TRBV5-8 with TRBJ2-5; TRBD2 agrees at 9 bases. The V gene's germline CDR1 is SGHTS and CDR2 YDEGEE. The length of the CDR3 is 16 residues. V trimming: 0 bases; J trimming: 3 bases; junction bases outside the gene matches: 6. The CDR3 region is CASSLGTSGREETQYF. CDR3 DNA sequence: TGTGCCAGCAGCTTGGGAACTAGCGGGCGGGAAGAGACCCAGTACTTC. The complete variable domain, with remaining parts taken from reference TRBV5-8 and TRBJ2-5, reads EAGVTQSPTHLIKTRGQQATLRCSPISGHTSVYWYQQALGLGLQFLLWYDEGEERNRGNFPPRFSGRQFPNYSSELNVNALELEDSALYLCASSLGTSGREETQYFGPGTRLLVL.

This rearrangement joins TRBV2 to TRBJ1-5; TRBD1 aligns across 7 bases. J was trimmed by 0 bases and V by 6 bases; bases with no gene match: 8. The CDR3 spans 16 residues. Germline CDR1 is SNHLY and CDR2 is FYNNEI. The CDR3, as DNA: TGTGCCAGCAGCCGTGCCAGGGGGTTTAGCAATCAGCCCCAGCATTTT. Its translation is CASSRARGFSNQPQHF.

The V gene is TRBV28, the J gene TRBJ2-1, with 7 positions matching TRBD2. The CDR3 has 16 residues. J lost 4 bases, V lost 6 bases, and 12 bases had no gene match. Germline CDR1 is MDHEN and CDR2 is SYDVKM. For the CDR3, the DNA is TGTGCCAGCAGACCATCACTAGCGTCGTATTACAATGAGCAGTTCTTC. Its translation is CASRPSLASYYNEQFF.

CDR3 amino acids: CASLSGSYEQYF. The CDR3 nucleotides are TGTGCCAGCCTTTCAGGGTCCTACGAGCAGTACTTC. The chain has TRBV28 and TRBJ2-7, with TRBD1 as a possible D gene (5 bases). Germline V CDR1 and CDR2: MDHEN, SYDVKM. The CDR3 extends over 12 amino acids. Trimming removed 8 bases at V and 1 base at J, with 9 bases between.

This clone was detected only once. The CDR3, as DNA: TGTGCCAGCAGCTTAGGCAGATACGAGCAGTACTTC. Residues: CASSLGRYEQYF. V usage is TRBV7-2 and J usage is TRBJ2-7; no reliable D call. Germline lookup yields CDR1 SGHTA and CDR2 FQGNSA. This CDR3 comprises 12 residues. Deletions cut 1 base from V and 4 bases from J, with 5 bases between.